Each of the 4 T cell receptor beta chains below was sequenced from the same sample in a study of blood T cell repertoires in COVID-19. Libraries were prepared by immunoSEQ multiplex PCR; TCRdb keeps only in-frame clonotypes and omits some of them. The sample has some 210,000 clones; around 82% are singletons. The sequencing sample was made of peripheral blood. These receptors were obtained from a woman aged 40 to 50 with acute or convalescent COVID-19.

The V call is TRBV19, the J call TRBJ1-2; possible D gene TRBD1, 5 bases. Germline V gene lookup returns CDR1 LNHDA and CDR2 SQIVND (reference sequence). The CDR3 runs 13 residues. Trimming left V 6 bases short and J 2 bases short, with 10 bases between. This CDR3 reads CASRRDGNYGYTF. CDR3 nucleotide sequence: TGTGCCAGTAGGCGGGACGGGAACTATGGCTACACCTTC.

The chain couples TRBV19 to TRBJ2-7, with a weak D call TRBD1 (7 bases). Germline loops: CDR1 LNHDA, CDR2 SQIVND (reference sequence). The CDR3 spans 15 residues. The V gene lost 3 bases and the J gene lost 6 bases, with 18 bases spanning the gap. The DNA of the CDR3 is TGTGCCAGTAGTATCTCGGAGACAGGGAGGAGCGAGCAGTACTTC. Its protein product is CASSISETGRSEQYF.

The chain combines TRBV29-1 with TRBJ1-2, with 7 bases lining up with TRBD1. Germline assignment: CDR1 SQVTM and CDR2 ANQGSEA. This CDR3 region has 14 residues. V lost 5 bases, J lost 8 bases, and 14 bases stayed unmatched. CDR3 coding DNA: TGCAGCGTTCTTGTGGGACAGAGCTTCCGAGGCTACACCTTC. Translated, it gives CSVLVGQSFRGYTF.

This chain links TRBV14 with TRBJ2-1; 7 bases match TRBD1. CDR3 length: 17 amino acids. Germline assignment: CDR1 SGHDN and CDR2 FVKESK. The trim removed 0 bases at V and 0 bases at J, leaving 5 bases unmatched. The CDR3 DNA follows: TGTGCCAGCAGCCAAGATATAAGGGGGCTCTCCTACAATGAGCAGTTCTTC. Amino acid sequence: CASSQDIRGLSYNEQFF.